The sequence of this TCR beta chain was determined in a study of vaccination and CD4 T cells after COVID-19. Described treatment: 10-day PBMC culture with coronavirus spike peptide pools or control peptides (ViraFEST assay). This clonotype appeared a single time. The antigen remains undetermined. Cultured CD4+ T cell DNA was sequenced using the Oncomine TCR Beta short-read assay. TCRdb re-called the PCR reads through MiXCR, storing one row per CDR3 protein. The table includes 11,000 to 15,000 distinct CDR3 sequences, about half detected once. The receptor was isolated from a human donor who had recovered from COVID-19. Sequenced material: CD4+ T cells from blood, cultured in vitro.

This CDR3 is CASSPRTGRQETQYF. CDR3 nucleotide sequence: TGTGCCAGCTCACCACGAACGGGACGCCAAGAGACCCAGTACTTC. The chain is built from TRBV18 and TRBJ2-5; D tentatively reads TRBD1 or TRBD2 (5 bases each). Germline V gene data show CDR1 as KGHSH and CDR2 as LQKENI. V lost 1 base to trimming and J lost 1 base, with 10 bases between them. The CDR3 runs 15 residues.